What follows are 32 T cell receptor beta chains derived from one specimen sequenced in a study of shared clonotypes between healthy human individuals. Naivety among CD8 cells was defined by CD45RO negativity and positive CCR7 selection, thereby excluding terminally differentiated effector memory CD45RA+ cells. Libraries were prepared by immunoSEQ multiplex PCR; TCRdb keeps only in-frame clonotypes and omits some of them. The table has roughly 2,000,000 clones, approximately 94% seen once. Source material: naive CD8+ T cells sorted from blood. These receptors were collected from a man younger than 35 in good health.

The V and J genes are TRBV18 and TRBJ2-1; 8 positions agree with TRBD1. This CDR3 region has 14 residues. The germline V gene encodes CDR1 KGHSH and CDR2 LQKENI. Losses at the gene ends were 2 bases for V and 4 bases for J; bases not matched to a gene: 1. CDR3 in amino acids: CASSPGTGYNEQFF. The DNA of the CDR3 is TGTGCCAGCTCACCAGGGACAGGTTACAATGAGCAGTTCTTC. The variable domain in full, completed from reference TRBV18 and TRBJ2-1, reads NAGVMQNPRHLVRRRGQEARLRCSPMKGHSHVYWYRQLPEEGLKFMVYLQKENIIDESGMPKERFSAEFPKEGPSILRIQQVVRGDSAAYFCASSPGTGYNEQFFGPGTRLTVL.

This clone was observed once. The chain employs TRBV7-9 and TRBJ2-5; 12 bases match TRBD2. The CDR3 contains 17 residues. The germline CDR1 and CDR2 sequences are SEHNR and FQNEAQ (reference sequence). V shed 6 bases and J 1 base; nucleotides not matched to a gene: 9. The CDR3 loop reads CASSRKTSGGFQETQYF. CDR3 sequence (DNA): TGTGCCAGCAGTCGCAAGACTAGCGGGGGCTTCCAAGAGACCCAGTACTTC.

This sequence joins TRBV19 and TRBJ2-7, with 7 bases lining up with TRBD2. Germline CDR1 reads LNHDA; CDR2 reads SQIVND (reference sequence). Germline trimming cut 5 bases from V and 2 bases from J; bases unmatched to any gene: 15. CDR3 length equals 17 residues. Here the CDR3 reads CASSAAASLAAPYEQYF. CDR3 DNA sequence: TGTGCCAGTAGTGCCGCCGCCTCCCTAGCGGCTCCCTACGAGCAGTACTTC.

The chain has TRBV27 and TRBJ2-3; D is unresolved. The V gene lost 3 bases and the J gene lost 0 bases, with 7 bases spanning the gap. The length of the CDR3 is 14 residues. From germline, CDR1 is MNHEY and CDR2 SMNVEV (reference sequence). The DNA for the CDR3 is TGTGCCAGCAGTTTTTATGGCAGCACAGATACGCAGTATTTT. Encoded protein: CASSFYGSTDTQYF.

The CDR3 region has the DNA TGTGCCAGCAGTGAAGGGACTAGCGGGAACCACGAGCAGTACTTC. Its protein product is CASSEGTSGNHEQYF. The chain joins TRBV6-1 to TRBJ2-7; 12 bases fit TRBD2. Per germline, CDR1 MNHNS and CDR2 SASEGT. Unmatched junction bases numbered 3, after V lost 1 base and J lost 5 bases. The CDR3 spans 15 residues.

V gene TRBV7-6 combines with J gene TRBJ2-7; 12 bases are shared with TRBD1. Germline V gene data show CDR1 as SGHVS and CDR2 as FNYEAQ. This CDR3 comprises 14 residues. V trimming: 5 bases; J trimming: 6 bases; junction bases outside the gene matches: 5. This CDR3 is CASSRGTGGFEQYF. The CDR3 DNA follows: TGTGCCAGCAGCCGAGGGACAGGGGGCTTCGAGCAGTACTTC.

The V call is TRBV4-3, the J call TRBJ1-2; 8 nucleotides match TRBD1. The germline CDR1 and CDR2 sequences are LGHNA and YSLEER. The V and J ends lost 1 base and 3 bases, in that order; junction bases with no gene match: 7. The CDR3 totals 16 residues. CDR3 nucleotide sequence: TGCGCCAGCAGCCAAGTGTCAGGACAGGGCCACTATGGCTACACCTTC. It specifies CASSQVSGQGHYGYTF.

The J gene is TRBJ2-1, the V gene TRBV6-1, with 7 bases aligning to TRBD2. The CDR3 is made up of 17 amino acids. V lost 4 bases and J lost 9; bases outside the gene matches: 18. The V gene's germline CDR1 is MNHNS and CDR2 SASEGT. Here the CDR3 DNA reads TGTGCCAGCAGTGCCCTAGTTCCAGCGGTCGGCGGGGGTGAGCAGTTCTTC. Translating it yields CASSALVPAVGGGEQFF.

The chain combines TRBV27 with TRBJ2-1; TRBD2 matches at 10 bases. Trimming cost V 6 bases and J 2 bases; bases outside gene matches: 7. The CDR3 runs to 16 residues. The V gene's germline CDR1 is MNHEY and CDR2 SMNVEV (reference sequence). CDR3 amino acids: CASSLLLAGAYNEQFF. CDR3 DNA sequence: TGTGCCAGCAGCCTCCTTCTAGCGGGGGCCTACAATGAGCAGTTCTTC.

The chain recombines TRBV5-6 with TRBJ2-5; a possible D gene is TRBD1 (6 bases). Between the trimmed V and J ends, which lost 3 bases and 3 bases, there was a span of 9 bases. Germline-derived CDR1 and CDR2 are SGHDT and YYEEEE. The CDR3 totals 13 residues. The CDR3 coding sequence is TGTGCCAGCAGCTGGACAGCTGAAGAGACCCAGTACTTC. Protein sequence: CASSWTAEETQYF.

CDR3 sequence (DNA): TGTGCCAGCAGCTTAGGCCCAGCGGTACAAGAGACCCAGTACTTC. Protein product: CASSLGPAVQETQYF. V gene TRBV7-3 combines with J gene TRBJ2-5; D is possibly TRBD2 (5 bases). V lost 2 bases to trimming and J lost 2 bases, with 12 bases between them. The CDR3 is 15 amino acids. CDR1 is SGHTA, CDR2 FQGTGA, per germline.

The rearrangement joins TRBV28 to TRBJ2-7; D unresolved. The CDR3 is 12 residues long. V lost 4 bases, J lost 5 bases, and 9 bases lay in between. Germline V CDR1 and CDR2: MDHEN, SYDVKM. CDR3 in amino acids: CASSSRMDEQYF. CDR3 DNA sequence: TGTGCCAGCAGTTCCCGTATGGACGAGCAGTACTTC.

The rearrangement joins TRBV4-1 to TRBJ2-4; possibly TRBD1 for D (6 bases). This CDR3 spans 16 amino acids. The germline V and J ends were trimmed by 3 bases and 5 bases, with 17 bases remaining between them. Germline CDR1 and CDR2: MGHRA and YSYEKL. CDR3 sequence (DNA): TGCGCCAGCAGCCACCCCGGGGCCGAGGGGGAAAACATTCAGTACTTC. This encodes CASSHPGAEGENIQYF.

This clone is a singleton in its sample. The chain employs TRBV7-2 and TRBJ2-3; D possibly corresponds to TRBD2 (5 bases). There are 15 residues in the CDR3. CDR1 and CDR2 from the germline V gene are SGHTA and FQGNSA. V lost 5 bases and J 0 bases, leaving 12 bases between the germline ends. For the CDR3, the DNA is TGTGCCAGCAGCCCCCCGGGGTTTAGCACAGATACGCAGTATTTT. It encodes CASSPPGFSTDTQYF.

This chain connects TRBV13 to TRBJ2-2; D not resolved. The V gene lost 5 bases and the J gene lost 4 bases, with 11 bases spanning the gap. There are 14 residues in the CDR3. The germline CDR1 and CDR2 sequences are PRHDT and FYEKMQ (reference sequence). CDR3 amino acids: CASSPPSSTGELFF. DNA of the CDR3: TGTGCCAGCAGCCCCCCTTCGAGCACCGGGGAGCTGTTTTTT.

This chain links TRBV27 with TRBJ1-2; unclear D gene. This CDR3 has 14 amino acids. Germline V gives CDR1 MNHEY, CDR2 SMNVEV (reference sequence). V was trimmed by 3 bases and J by 0 bases, leaving 8 bases between them. The DNA for the CDR3 is TGTGCCAGCAGTTTGATTGGGCCTAACTATGGCTACACCTTC. It encodes CASSLIGPNYGYTF.

The chain recombines TRBV13 with TRBJ2-5; possible D gene TRBD2, 5 bases. Germline V CDR1 and CDR2: PRHDT, FYEKMQ (reference sequence). The CDR3 is 13 amino acids. V was clipped by 2 bases and J by 4 bases, with 8 bases between them. The chain's CDR3 is CASSLLAGETQYF. The CDR3 bases are TGTGCCAGCAGCTTACTAGCTGGAGAGACCCAGTACTTC.

This sequence joins TRBV27 and TRBJ2-7; the D is unclear. There are 15 residues in the CDR3. Between the trimmed V and J ends, which lost 6 bases and 7 bases, there was a span of 22 bases. Germline V lookup: CDR1 MNHEY, CDR2 SMNVEV (reference sequence). Here the CDR3 DNA reads TGTGCCAGCAGCCCCGTCCAAGACCCTCGTCGGGAGCAGTACTTC. It is translated as CASSPVQDPRREQYF.

The chain employs TRBV19 and TRBJ1-1; D is unclear. Trimming took 3 bases from V and 0 from J, leaving 8 bases between them. The CDR3 consists of 14 residues. Germline values: CDR1 LNHDA, CDR2 SQIVND (reference sequence). As DNA, the CDR3 is TGTGCCAGTAGTATTATGAACATGAACACTGAAGCTTTCTTT. This sequence encodes CASSIMNMNTEAFF.

The rearrangement links TRBV4-1 to TRBJ2-2; a possible D gene is TRBD1 (6 bases). The CDR3 is 16 amino acids. Trimming removed 2 bases from V and 4 bases from J, with 14 bases in between. Germline values: CDR1 MGHRA, CDR2 YSYEKL. The CDR3: CASSQILGAGTGELFF. The DNA for the CDR3 is TGCGCCAGCAGCCAAATCTTGGGGGCGGGCACCGGGGAGCTGTTTTTT.

The chain carries TRBV5-6 and TRBJ2-2; D unresolved. Germline CDR1 reads SGHDT; CDR2 reads YYEEEE. Trimming removed 2 bases at V and 4 bases at J, with 3 bases between. The length of the CDR3 is 12 residues. DNA for the CDR3: TGTGCCAGCAGCTTTCCCACCGGGGAGCTGTTTTTT. Translation gives CASSFPTGELFF.

The count of this clone is one. This rearrangement joins TRBV6-1 to TRBJ2-7; tentative D call: TRBD1 (5 bases). The CDR3 covers 14 residues. Looked up from germline, CDR1 is MNHNS and CDR2 is SASEGT. V lost 3 bases and J lost 3, with 12 bases in between. CDR3 coding DNA: TGTGCCAGCAGTGATCACTGGCAGGGCTACGAGCAGTACTTC. It is translated as CASSDHWQGYEQYF.

The genes are TRBV2 and TRBJ1-1, with D unresolved. Per the germline V gene, CDR1 is SNHLY and CDR2 is FYNNEI. V lost 11 bases to trimming and J lost 1 base, with 11 bases between them. The CDR3 runs to 12 residues. The CDR3 here is CALRGRNTEAFF. The CDR3 DNA reads TGTGCCCTCAGAGGGAGGAACACTGAAGCTTTCTTT. The full variable domain, completed using reference TRBV2 and TRBJ1-1, is EPEVTQTPSHQVTQMGQEVILRCVPISNHLYFYWYRQILGQKVEFLVSFYNNEISEKSEIFDDQFSVERPDGSNFTLKIRSTKLEDSAMYFCALRGRNTEAFFGQGTRLTVV.

The chain couples TRBV5-1 to TRBJ1-5, with D maybe TRBD1 (6 bases). Trimming removed 4 bases at V and 0 bases at J, with 17 bases between. This CDR3 has 17 amino acids. Germline assignment: CDR1 SGHRS and CDR2 YFSETQ. The CDR3, as DNA: TGCGCCAGCAGCCTCACCGCGGACAGAAATAGCAATCAGCCCCAGCATTTT. This encodes CASSLTADRNSNQPQHF.

V and J are TRBV13 and TRBJ2-7, with a tentative D call TRBD1 (6 bases). The CDR3 has 15 residues. Germline CDR1 PRHDT, CDR2 FYEKMQ (reference sequence). V gave up 4 bases and J gave up 3 bases, with 16 bases separating them. The CDR3 nucleotides are TGTGCCAGCAGCTCGGGGTGGACAGCCCTCTACGAGCAGTACTTC. It translates to CASSSGWTALYEQYF.

This chain uses TRBV5-8 with TRBJ2-2; D is ambiguous. The CDR3 is 17 amino acids. Trimming cost V 0 bases and J 8 bases, with 20 bases left between them. In germline, CDR1 is SGHTS, CDR2 YDEGEE. CDR3 DNA sequence: TGTGCCAGCAGCTTGGCCATCTGGGGTCCAGCGTCAGGGGAGCTGTTTTTT. Its protein is CASSLAIWGPASGELFF.

The chain joins TRBV5-4 to TRBJ2-1; 9 bases agree with TRBD2. The CDR3 loop spans 15 amino acids. J lost 0 bases, V lost 3 bases, and 1 base had no gene match. CDR1 and CDR2 (germline): SGHNT, YYREEE (reference sequence). CDR3 DNA sequence: TGTGCCAGCAGCTGGCGGGGGGGCTCCTACAATGAGCAGTTCTTC. This gives the protein CASSWRGGSYNEQFF.

The V gene is TRBV30, the J gene TRBJ2-1; either TRBD1 or TRBD2 may fit D (6 bases each). Germline CDR1 GTSNPN, CDR2 SVGIG (reference sequence). The CDR3 loop spans 14 amino acids. Trimming cost V 4 bases and J 6 bases, with 16 bases left between them. For the CDR3, the DNA is TGTGCCTGGACACTCTCGGGGGCGACCAATGAGCAGTTCTTC. As protein: CAWTLSGATNEQFF.

Of note for this clone: The sample carries other DNA sequences with the same CDR3. The V call is TRBV7-9, the J call TRBJ2-3; no firm D call. Per germline, CDR1 SEHNR and CDR2 FQNEAQ (reference sequence). There are 13 residues in the CDR3. Trimming pared 5 bases from V and 0 bases from J, leaving 6 bases between. This CDR3 is CASSPTSTDTQYF. CDR3 DNA sequence: TGTGCCAGCAGCCCAACTAGCACAGATACGCAGTATTTT.

This sequence joins TRBV5-6 and TRBJ1-3; D unclear. With 5 bases removed from V and 0 bases from J, the gap between germline ends came to 9 bases. This CDR3 has 14 residues. Germline values: CDR1 SGHDT, CDR2 YYEEEE. DNA of the CDR3: TGTGCCAGCAGTCAGACGAACTCTGGAAACACCATATATTTT. Its translation is CASSQTNSGNTIYF.

The J gene is TRBJ2-3, the V gene TRBV27; TRBD2 matches 8 bases. Germline CDR1 is MNHEY and CDR2 is SMNVEV (reference sequence). The CDR3 consists of 16 residues. Trimming removed 6 bases from V and 2 bases from J; junction bases left unmatched: 10. The CDR3 sequence is CASSVLGLETTDTQYF. The CDR3 nucleotides are TGTGCCAGCAGCGTCCTGGGACTAGAGACCACAGATACGCAGTATTTT.

Concerning this clone: This specimen includes other DNA sequences encoding the same CDR3. The chain employs TRBV5-6 and TRBJ2-7; unclear D gene. There are 12 residues in the CDR3. The V end lost 4 bases, the J end lost 0 bases, and 5 bases lay between the germline ends. CDR1 and CDR2 (germline): SGHDT, YYEEEE. The CDR3 coding sequence is TGTGCCAGCAGCAGTAGCTCCTACGAGCAGTACTTC. This translates into CASSSSSYEQYF.